A single sample is the source of the 28 T cell receptor beta chains below, sequenced in a study of blood T cell repertoires in COVID-19. Some clones are missing from TCRdb's copy, which holds only in-frame ones; the method was immunoSEQ multiplex PCR. The sample has some 200,000 clones, around 87% seen once. The sample comprised peripheral blood. The source of these receptors is a man between 40 and 49 years old with active or convalescent COVID-19.

V and J are TRBV6-2 or TRBV6-3 and TRBJ2-1; tentative D call: TRBD2 (6 bases). Trimming left V 7 bases short and J 5 bases short, with 12 bases between. The germline gives CDR1 MNHEY, CDR2 SVGEGT. The CDR3 is 13 amino acids. CDR3 region: CASTPRRDNEQFF. CDR3 sequence (DNA): TGTGCCAGCACCCCGAGGAGGGACAATGAGCAGTTCTTC.

This clone was detected only once. The genes are TRBV6-6 and TRBJ2-3; TRBD2 aligns across 7 bases. V lost 5 bases to trimming and J lost 0 bases; unmatched junction nucleotides: 8. This CDR3 has 16 residues. Germline loops: CDR1 MNHNY, CDR2 SVGAGI (reference sequence). The CDR3 DNA reads as TGTGCCAGCAGTCCATCGGTAGCGGGTAGCACAGATACGCAGTATTTT. The encoded protein is CASSPSVAGSTDTQYF.

This chain links TRBV25-1 with TRBJ2-1; 16 bases line up with TRBD2. The CDR3 loop spans 18 amino acids. Germline lookup yields CDR1 MGHDK and CDR2 SYGVNS. With 2 bases clipped from V and 9 bases from J, the junction kept 10 bases outside the gene matches. The CDR3 DNA reads as TGTGCCAGCAGTGAAACGGGACTAGCGGGGGGGCCAGGCAGTGAGCAGTTCTTC. The encoded protein is CASSETGLAGGPGSEQFF. Looking up the rest from reference TRBV25-1 and TRBJ2-1 gives the full variable domain: EADIYQTPRYLVIGTGKKITLECSQTMGHDKMYWYQQDPGMELHLIHYSYGVNSTEKGDLSSESTVSRIRTEHFPLTLESARPSHTSQYLCASSETGLAGGPGSEQFFGPGTRLTVL.

The chain employs TRBV9 and TRBJ2-7; 9 nucleotides agree with TRBD1. Trimming at V came to 0 bases and at J to 4 bases, leaving 14 bases not matched to a gene. The germline V gene encodes CDR1 SGDLS and CDR2 YYNGEE. CDR3 length: 18 residues. The CDR3 spells CASSVAPTPGTGIYEQYF. For the CDR3, the DNA is TGTGCCAGCAGCGTAGCTCCGACCCCGGGGACAGGGATTTACGAGCAGTACTTC. The entire variable domain, with the rest obtained from reference TRBV9 and TRBJ2-7, is as follows: DSGVTQTPKHLITATGQRVTLRCSPRSGDLSVYWYQQSLDQGLQFLIQYYNGEERAKGNILERFSAQQFPDLHSELNLSSLELGDSALYFCASSVAPTPGTGIYEQYFGPGTRLTVT.

The chain is built from TRBV29-1 and TRBJ1-1, with unresolved D. Germline V gene data show CDR1 as SQVTM and CDR2 as ANQGSEA. CDR3 length equals 12 residues. The V gene lost 6 bases and the J gene lost 1 base, with 9 bases spanning the gap. As DNA, the CDR3 is TGCAGCGTCACCCCGGGGAACACTGAAGCTTTCTTT. Residues: CSVTPGNTEAFF.

The CDR3 spells CASSADSNLNTGELFF. CDR3 sequence (DNA): TGCGCCAGCAGCGCGGACAGCAACTTGAACACCGGGGAGCTGTTTTTT. The V gene is TRBV5-1, the J gene TRBJ2-2; D perhaps matches TRBD1 (6 bases). Deletions cut 4 bases from V and 1 base from J, with 14 bases between. CDR3 size: 16 residues. CDR1 and CDR2 from the germline V gene are SGHRS and YFSETQ.

Concerning this clone itself: Other DNA sequences in the same sample also yield this CDR3. The chain is built from TRBV30 and TRBJ1-1; 7 bases are a match to TRBD1. V trimming: 2 bases; J trimming: 1 base; junction bases outside the gene matches: 1. The CDR3 contains 13 residues. Germline V gives CDR1 GTSNPN, CDR2 SVGIG (reference sequence). CDR3 nucleotide sequence: TGTGCCTGGAGTAGACAGGGGAACACTGAAGCTTTCTTT. Translation gives CAWSRQGNTEAFF.

The chain carries TRBV9 and TRBJ1-1; D is possibly TRBD1 (6 bases). V gave up 4 bases and J gave up 1 base, with 11 bases separating them. Germline V gene sequence: CDR1 SGDLS, CDR2 YYNGEE. The CDR3 consists of 14 residues. The CDR3 region is CASSPSTGNTEAFF. CDR3 sequence (DNA): TGTGCCAGCAGCCCCTCGACAGGGAACACTGAAGCTTTCTTT.

This clone has ten or more counts. The J gene is TRBJ1-6, the V gene TRBV6-1; D possibly corresponds to TRBD1 (5 bases). CDR3 length: 16 amino acids. Trimming removed 2 bases from V and 5 bases from J, with 13 bases in between. The germline V gene encodes CDR1 MNHNS and CDR2 SASEGT. In DNA, the CDR3 is TGTGCCAGCAGTGAACAGTACAGGCGAGATAATTCACCCCTCCACTTT. It is translated as CASSEQYRRDNSPLHF.

CDR3 coding DNA: TGCGCCAGCAGCTTGGGTACAGGGGGCTACCGCCCCCGTTCTTACAATGAGCAGTTCTTC. Protein product: CASSLGTGGYRPRSYNEQFF. J is TRBJ2-1 and V is TRBV5-1; 9 nucleotides agree with TRBD1. The germline V gene has CDR1 SGHRS and CDR2 YFSETQ. V gave up 0 bases and J gave up 4 bases; unmatched junction bases: 17. There are 20 residues in the CDR3.

This chain links TRBV14 with TRBJ2-7; 9 bases match TRBD1. Germline trimming cut 1 base from V and 6 bases from J; bases unmatched to any gene: 1. The CDR3 covers 13 residues. Germline V gene lookup returns CDR1 SGHDN and CDR2 FVKESK. The CDR3 here is CASSQGTGVEQYF. The CDR3 region has the DNA TGTGCCAGCAGCCAAGGGACAGGGGTCGAGCAGTACTTC.

The chain couples TRBV19 to TRBJ2-2, with D perhaps matching TRBD1 (6 bases). From germline, CDR1 is LNHDA and CDR2 SQIVND (reference sequence). V lost 5 bases to trimming and J lost 5 bases, with 18 bases between them. The CDR3 loop spans 16 amino acids. This CDR3 is CASSRTVQQRTGELFF. CDR3 coding DNA: TGTGCCAGTAGTCGGACAGTTCAGCAGAGGACCGGGGAGCTGTTTTTT.

V and J are TRBV28 and TRBJ1-5; D uncertain. CDR1 and CDR2 from the germline V gene are MDHEN and SYDVKM. The CDR3 is 13 residues long. V lost 7 bases and J 4 bases, leaving 11 bases between the germline ends. The CDR3 spells CASMRMRNQPQHF. The CDR3 coding sequence is TGTGCCAGCATGAGAATGAGAAATCAGCCCCAGCATTTT.

The chain links TRBV30 to TRBJ1-6; 7 bases are a match to TRBD1. This CDR3 spans 16 amino acids. After removal of 3 bases from V and 7 bases from J, the junction contained 12 bases not matched to a gene. Germline V gene lookup returns CDR1 GTSNPN and CDR2 SVGIG (reference sequence). The DNA of the CDR3 is TGTGCCTGGAGGGGAAGCCTGGGACAGAAAAATTCACCCCTCCACTTT. Translation gives CAWRGSLGQKNSPLHF.

This chain joins TRBV11-2 and TRBJ2-1, with 7 bases lining up with TRBD2. CDR3 size: 14 residues. Per the germline V gene, CDR1 is SGHAT and CDR2 is FQNNGV. After removal of 1 base from V and 6 bases from J, the junction contained 3 bases not matched to a gene. In nucleotides, the CDR3 is TGTGCCAGCAGCTTAGGGGGACTACTCAATGAGCAGTTCTTC. Translated: CASSLGGLLNEQFF.

This sequence joins TRBV15 and TRBJ2-3; unclear D gene. Trimming cost V 0 bases and J 6 bases, with 13 bases left between them. Germline V gives CDR1 LNHNV, CDR2 YYDKDF (reference sequence). The CDR3 is 15 amino acids. CDR3 region: CATSREKALGDTQYF. CDR3 nucleotide sequence: TGTGCCACCAGCAGAGAAAAAGCCCTCGGGGATACGCAGTATTTT. Based on the CDR3 plus reference TRBV15 and TRBJ2-3, the full variable domain is DAMVIQNPRYQVTQFGKPVTLSCSQTLNHNVMYWYQQKSSQAPKLLFHYYDKDFNNEADTPDNFQSRRPNTSFCFLDIRSPGLGDTAMYLCATSREKALGDTQYFGPGTRLTVL.

CDR3 in amino acids: CASSQGTVEAFF. The CDR3 bases are TGTGCCAGCAGCCAAGGGACAGTAGAAGCTTTCTTT. V is TRBV3-1 (or the pseudogene TRBV3-2) and J is TRBJ1-1, with a weak D call TRBD1 (6 bases). V dropped 1 base and J dropped 8 bases, with 8 bases sitting between them. The germline CDR1 and CDR2 sequences are LGHDT and YNNKEL (reference sequence). The CDR3 has 12 residues.

The chain recombines TRBV4-1 with TRBJ2-5; weak D call: TRBD2 (5 bases). The CDR3 totals 13 residues. Germline V gene lookup returns CDR1 MGHRA and CDR2 YSYEKL. The V and J ends lost 4 bases and 2 bases respectively, with 8 bases between them. CDR3: CASSPRGQETQYF. The CDR3 DNA follows: TGCGCCAGCAGCCCCCGGGGTCAAGAGACCCAGTACTTC.

This clone was seen more than once but under ten times. J is TRBJ1-2 and V is TRBV30, with a tentative D call TRBD1 (6 bases). V lost 3 bases and J lost 1, with 15 bases in between. Germline values: CDR1 GTSNPN, CDR2 SVGIG (reference sequence). The CDR3 is made up of 15 amino acids. In nucleotides, the CDR3 is TGTGCCTGGAGAGACTGGACAGACATTAACTATGGCTACACCTTC. Its protein is CAWRDWTDINYGYTF.

This rearrangement joins TRBV19 to TRBJ1-6, with D hard to call. The length of the CDR3 is 15 residues. The ends were cut back, 7 bases at V and 2 bases at J, with 12 bases in the middle. Germline V gene sequence: CDR1 LNHDA, CDR2 SQIVND (reference sequence). This CDR3 reads CASNPGRAYNSPLHF. DNA of the CDR3: TGTGCCAGTAACCCCGGGAGGGCCTATAATTCACCCCTCCACTTT.

About this clone: The sample carries other DNA sequences with the same CDR3. The J gene is TRBJ1-2, the V gene TRBV6-1, with a weak D call TRBD1 (6 bases). Germline CDR1 reads MNHNS; CDR2 reads SASEGT. Trimming shortened V by 3 bases and J by 5 bases, and 7 bases separated the two germline ends. This CDR3 contains 12 residues. As DNA, the CDR3 is TGTGCCAGCAGTGACAGGGGTTATGGCTACACCTTC. Encoded protein: CASSDRGYGYTF.

The V call is TRBV6-2 or TRBV6-3, the J call TRBJ1-2; tentative D call: TRBD1 (5 bases). The V gene lost 5 bases and the J gene lost 4 bases, with 14 bases spanning the gap. CDR1 and CDR2 from the germline V gene are MNHEY and SVGEGT. This CDR3 contains 14 residues. CDR3 amino acids: CASSLQALGYGYTF. CDR3 coding DNA: TGTGCCAGCAGTCTACAGGCCCTAGGCTATGGCTACACCTTC.

V is TRBV24-1 and J is TRBJ1-5; a possible D gene is TRBD1 (5 bases). The CDR3 runs to 17 residues. CDR1 KGHDR and CDR2 SFDVKD come from the germline V gene. With 0 bases removed from V and 1 base from J, the gap between germline ends came to 12 bases. CDR3 amino acids: CATSDLGEGQSNQPQHF. Written as DNA, the CDR3 is TGTGCCACCAGTGATTTGGGGGAGGGGCAAAGCAATCAGCCCCAGCATTTT.

In its sample, this clone was seen a few times. The rearrangement links TRBV7-9 to TRBJ1-5; 9 bases are a match to TRBD1. The CDR3 has 15 amino acids. The germline V gene has CDR1 SEHNR and CDR2 FQNEAQ (reference sequence). The junction had 7 bases not matched to a gene; V was cut back by 5 bases and J by 5 bases. The CDR3 nucleotides are TGTGCCAGCAGCGCCTCGGGACAGGGTGATCAGCCCCAGCATTTT. Its translation: CASSASGQGDQPQHF.

The V and J genes are TRBV28 and TRBJ1-5; unclear D gene. CDR3 size: 15 residues. Per germline, CDR1 MDHEN and CDR2 SYDVKM. The ends were cut back, 4 bases at V and 4 bases at J, with 14 bases in the middle. This chain's CDR3 is CASSSPIAENQPQHF. In nucleotides, the CDR3 is TGTGCCAGCAGTTCGCCCATCGCGGAAAATCAGCCCCAGCATTTT.

In regard to this clone: At one end, the junction sequence differs from germline, possibly due to a read error. J is TRBJ1-2 and V is TRBV6-2 or TRBV6-3; unclear D gene. The germline V gene encodes CDR1 MNHEY and CDR2 SVGEGT. This CDR3 is built from 17 residues. The CDR3: CASSDSVAVGGNYGYTF. As DNA, the CDR3 is TGTGCCAGCAGTGACTCGGTGGCAGTCGGAGGAAACTATGGCTACACCTTC.

This chain connects TRBV9 to TRBJ1-6; D ambiguous. V gave up 3 bases and J gave up 5 bases, with 9 bases separating them. The V gene's germline CDR1 is SGDLS and CDR2 YYNGEE. This CDR3 contains 14 residues. DNA of the CDR3: TGTGCCAGCAGCGCCCTCGGAGATAATTCACCCCTCCACTTT. It specifies CASSALGDNSPLHF.

In this sample, this clone turned up a few times. V is TRBV4-2 and J is TRBJ1-2, with D possibly matching TRBD1 (6 bases). V was trimmed by 4 bases and J by 2 bases, leaving 20 bases between them. Germline assignment: CDR1 LGHNA and CDR2 YNFKEQ. The CDR3 runs to 17 residues. CDR3 region: CASSPSGGASLNYGYTF. For the CDR3, the DNA is TGTGCCAGCAGCCCATCGGGGGGCGCGAGTCTAAACTATGGCTACACCTTC.